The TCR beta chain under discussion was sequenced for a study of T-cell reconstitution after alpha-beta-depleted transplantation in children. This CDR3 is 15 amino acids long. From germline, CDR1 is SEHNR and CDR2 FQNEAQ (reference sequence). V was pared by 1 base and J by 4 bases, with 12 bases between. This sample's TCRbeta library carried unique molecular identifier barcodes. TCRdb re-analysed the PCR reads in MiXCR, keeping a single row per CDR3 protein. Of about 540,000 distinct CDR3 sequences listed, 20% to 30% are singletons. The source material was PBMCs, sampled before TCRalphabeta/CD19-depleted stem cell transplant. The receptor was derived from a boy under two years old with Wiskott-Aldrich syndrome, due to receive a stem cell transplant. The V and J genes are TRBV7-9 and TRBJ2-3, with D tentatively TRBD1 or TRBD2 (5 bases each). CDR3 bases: TGTGCCAGCAGCTTAGATGGGGGAGAGGCAGATACGCAGTATTTT. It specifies CASSLDGGEADTQYF.